This T cell receptor (beta chain) was recovered during a study of blood T cell repertoires in COVID-19. On the study more broadly: The study drew acute and convalescent COVID-19 samples from the United States, Italy and Spain. T cells, B-cell-depleted T cells, or PBMCs provided the cDNA or gDNA that served as material.

Original processing methods: Reference gene primer amplification in the assay estimated nucleated cell counts. TCRdb keeps only in-frame clones here, not all; method: immunoSEQ multiplex PCR. D and trimming were read from the DNA, whereas the V and J calls and clone size are those reported in that table. Among around 220,000 clones listed, over 75% were seen once. The sample comprised peripheral blood. This TCR came from a man in his forties with active or convalescent COVID-19.

DNA for the CDR3: TGTGCCAGCAGCCAAGGGGTAGCAGAAGAGACCCAGTACTTC. Its translation: CASSQGVAEETQYF. The chain employs TRBV3-1 (or the pseudogene TRBV3-2) and TRBJ2-5; D remains ambiguous. There are 14 residues in the CDR3. Germline CDR1 and CDR2: LGHDT and YNNKEL (reference sequence). Trimming left V 1 base short and J 3 bases short, with 9 bases between.